Below, 18 T cell receptor beta chains from the same sample are listed, as sequenced in a study of T-cell reconstitution after alpha-beta-depleted transplantation in children. Unique molecular identifiers tagged the TCRbeta library. One entry per CDR3 protein, called by TCRdb with MiXCR from the PCR reads. The table shows about 410,000 distinct CDR3 sequences, with approximately 20% occurring only once. Sequenced material: PBMCs from the stem cell graft donor, taken from the stem cell graft. These receptors all stem from a human donor who donated a stem cell graft to a child with acute myeloid leukemia.

This clonotype was seen a few times. J is TRBJ2-7 and V is TRBV12-3 or TRBV12-4; D remains ambiguous. This CDR3 is built from 13 residues. Trimming removed 1 base at V and 6 bases at J, with 10 bases between. In DNA form, the CDR3 reads TGTGCCAGCAGTTTAGTAGGGATAGGCGAGCAGTACTTC. This translates into CASSLVGIGEQYF.

This chain links TRBV5-5 with TRBJ2-1, with 8 bases identical to TRBD2. V trimming: 7 bases; J trimming: 7 bases; junction bases outside the gene matches: 13. The germline gives CDR1 SGHKS, CDR2 YYEKEE (reference sequence). The CDR3 contains 15 residues. CDR3 in amino acids: CASDTWGGRSNEQFF. The CDR3 coding sequence is TGTGCCAGCGATACCTGGGGCGGGAGGTCAAATGAGCAGTTCTTC.

The gene calls are TRBV9 and TRBJ2-7, with D maybe TRBD2 (6 bases). There are 16 residues in the CDR3. Looked up from germline, CDR1 is SGDLS and CDR2 is YYNGEE. Trimming stripped 0 bases from V and 5 bases from J, with 18 bases between. The CDR3 DNA sequence: TGTGCCAGCAGCGTAGCTGGGAGGCCGGCAGGCGACGAGCAGTACTTC. Translation: CASSVAGRPAGDEQYF. The whole variable domain, filled in from reference TRBV9 and TRBJ2-7, reads DSGVTQTPKHLITATGQRVTLRCSPRSGDLSVYWYQQSLDQGLQFLIQYYNGEERAKGNILERFSAQQFPDLHSELNLSSLELGDSALYFCASSVAGRPAGDEQYFGPGTRLTVT.

There are many counts of this clonotype. J is TRBJ2-7 and V is TRBV4-2; tentatively, D is TRBD2 (5 bases). Germline CDR1 reads LGHNA; CDR2 reads YNFKEQ. Trimming took 1 base from V and 6 from J, leaving 13 bases between them. This CDR3 has 14 amino acids. Here the CDR3 DNA reads TGTGCCAGCAGCCAAGGGGGAGTGGGTTCCGAGCAGTACTTC. Translating gives CASSQGGVGSEQYF.

The chain is built from TRBV7-2 and TRBJ2-3; 11 nucleotides align to TRBD2. Germline V lookup: CDR1 SGHTA, CDR2 FQGNSA. There are 15 residues in the CDR3. The trim removed 10 bases at V and 2 bases at J, leaving 8 bases unmatched. CDR3 sequence (DNA): TGTGCCAATTCTAGCGGGAGGACTCCCACAGATACGCAGTATTTT. Translating gives CANSSGRTPTDTQYF.

This rearrangement joins TRBV20-1 to TRBJ2-1, with D possibly TRBD1 on 6 matching bases. This CDR3 is built from 15 residues. V was shortened by 3 bases and J by 6 bases, with 18 bases between the two germline ends. The germline CDR1 and CDR2 sequences are DFQATT and SNEGSKA (reference sequence). CDR3 sequence (DNA): TGCAGTGCTAGGGGGTGGTGGGGGCCAGTCAATGAGCAGTTCTTC. Its protein is CSARGWWGPVNEQFF.

The V gene is TRBV10-3, the J gene TRBJ2-7, with D possibly being TRBD1 (6 bases). CDR3 size: 13 residues. The germline V gene has CDR1 ENHRY and CDR2 SYGVKD. Trimming stripped 10 bases from V and 3 bases from J, with 16 bases between. The CDR3 DNA reads TGTGCCACCGATGACAGCAGGGGCTACGAGCAGTACTTC. It yields the protein CATDDSRGYEQYF.

Here the CDR3 DNA reads TGTGCCAGCAGCTGGGACAGGACCCTAGGTGAGCAGTTCTTC. It specifies CASSWDRTLGEQFF. This chain uses TRBV12-3 or TRBV12-4 with TRBJ2-1; TRBD1 agrees at 8 bases. The CDR3 spans 14 residues. Trimming cost V 6 bases and J 9 bases; bases outside gene matches: 10.

To note about this clonotype: A much more abundant neighbour one base away suggests this may be a read error. The CDR3 end shows no conserved phenylalanine or tryptophan, and so a read error is likely. The chain couples TRBV20-1 to TRBJ2-1; TRBD2 matches 8 bases. J gave up 7 bases and V 6 bases, and 17 bases lay outside the gene matches. This CDR3 has 16 residues. Looked up from germline, CDR1 is DFQATT and CDR2 is SNEGSKA (reference sequence). Here the CDR3 reads CSATALDPGGPNEQFY. CDR3 coding DNA: TGCAGTGCCACCGCCTTAGACCCGGGAGGGCCGAATGAGCAGTTCTAC.

This clonotype was counted between two and nine times. The rearrangement links TRBV20-1 to TRBJ2-3, with TRBD2 matching over 13 bases. With V trimmed by 1 base and J by 2 bases, 6 bases remained unmatched. The CDR3 has 17 residues. Germline V gives CDR1 DFQATT, CDR2 SNEGSKA (reference sequence). In DNA, the CDR3 is TGCAGTGCTAGAGCCTTGGGACTAGCGGGACCCACAGATACGCAGTATTTT. Encoded protein: CSARALGLAGPTDTQYF.

The chain links TRBV27 to TRBJ2-5; 8 nucleotides line up with TRBD2. The CDR3 length is 16 residues. V was pared by 3 bases and J by 5 bases, with 11 bases of the junction left unmatched. The V gene's germline CDR1 is MNHEY and CDR2 SMNVEV (reference sequence). CDR3 in amino acids: CASSLGVAGTAETQYF. The CDR3 nucleotides are TGTGCCAGCAGTTTGGGAGTAGCGGGAACAGCTGAGACCCAGTACTTC.

The J gene is TRBJ2-7, the V gene TRBV7-6; D is possibly TRBD1 (5 bases). Trimming stripped 5 bases from V and 3 bases from J, with 14 bases between. Germline CDR1 and CDR2: SGHVS and FNYEAQ. This CDR3 contains 14 residues. The CDR3 coding sequence is TGTGCCAGCAGCCAAGGGGCCTCTGACTACGAGCAGTACTTC. It is translated as CASSQGASDYEQYF.

This clonotype was found a few times. The CDR3 here is CASSTPGLATNEQFF. DNA for the CDR3: TGTGCCAGCAGCACACCGGGACTAGCGACTAATGAGCAGTTCTTC. V gene TRBV27 combines with J gene TRBJ2-1; 10 nucleotides match TRBD2. Losses at the gene ends were 6 bases for V and 7 bases for J; bases not matched to a gene: 9. The CDR3 totals 15 residues. CDR1 is MNHEY, CDR2 SMNVEV, per germline (reference sequence).

This clonotype was seen a handful of times. The rearrangement links TRBV28 to TRBJ2-5; 9 nucleotides agree with TRBD2. This CDR3 has 15 residues. CDR1 and CDR2 from the germline V gene are MDHEN and SYDVKM. The J segment lost 4 bases and the V segment lost 3 bases, leaving 6 bases of the junction unmatched. This CDR3 is CASSLTSGYRETQYF. The CDR3 DNA is TGTGCCAGCAGTTTGACTAGCGGTTATCGAGAGACCCAGTACTTC.

There are a few counts of this clonotype. The V and J genes are TRBV6-6 and TRBJ1-1; D is uncertain. Germline-derived CDR1 and CDR2 are MNHNY and SVGAGI (reference sequence). This CDR3 is built from 12 residues. V dropped 2 bases and J dropped 6 bases, with 7 bases sitting between them. The CDR3 coding sequence is TGTGCCAGCAGTTACGCAGGTTCTGAAGCTTTCTTT. Amino acid sequence: CASSYAGSEAFF.

The chain combines TRBV12-3 or TRBV12-4 with TRBJ1-2, with a possible D match to TRBD1 (6 bases). Trimming removed 5 bases at V and 4 bases at J, with 11 bases between. This CDR3 region has 13 residues. The CDR3 sequence: CASSTGRAYGYTF. The CDR3 nucleotides read TGTGCCAGCAGTACAGGGCGGGCCTATGGCTACACCTTC.

The J gene is TRBJ2-7, the V gene TRBV2, with D possibly being TRBD1 or TRBD2 (5 bases each). Germline V gene lookup returns CDR1 SNHLY and CDR2 FYNNEI. Between the trimmed V and J ends, which lost 2 bases and 5 bases, there was a span of 19 bases. CDR3 length equals 16 residues. The CDR3 here is CASSESSRGFWDEQYF. The CDR3 DNA reads as TGTGCCAGCAGTGAAAGTTCGAGGGGTTTTTGGGACGAGCAGTACTTC.

This rearrangement joins TRBV28 to TRBJ2-3; D may be TRBD2 (6 bases). The CDR3 spans 18 residues. V was clipped by 5 bases and J by 2 bases, with 23 bases between them. Germline assignment: CDR1 MDHEN and CDR2 SYDVKM. The CDR3 DNA is TGTGCCAGCAGTGCAAATGGGGTCGGGAGTCACCTCACAGATACGCAGTATTTT. Translating it yields CASSANGVGSHLTDTQYF.